A single sample gave rise to the 2 T cell receptor beta chains below, sequenced in a study of cytomegalovirus exposure and HLA in healthy donors. Use of 60 Vbeta and 13 Jbeta primers characterized the PCR. Profiled with immunoSEQ multiplex PCR; TCRdb holds only in-frame clones, not every one. The sample lists about 140,000 clones, more than 60% occurring once. The sequencing sample was made of PBMCs. Source of these receptors: a man in his forties in good health and CMV-seronegative.

This clone was picked up a small number of times. Other DNA sequences in this sample translate to the same CDR3. The J gene is TRBJ2-7, the V gene TRBV27, with D unclear. Germline loops: CDR1 MNHEY, CDR2 SMNVEV (reference sequence). This CDR3 comprises 13 residues. With 5 bases removed from V and 2 bases from J, the gap between germline ends came to 10 bases. The CDR3: CASSLSRAYEQYF. The CDR3 nucleotides read TGTGCCAGCAGTCTCTCCCGAGCCTACGAGCAGTACTTC.

This clone was seen just once. The V call is TRBV4-2, the J call TRBJ2-7; D is unresolved. Trimming removed 0 bases from V and 1 base from J, with 7 bases in between. In germline, CDR1 is LGHNA, CDR2 YNFKEQ. CDR3 length: 14 residues. The CDR3 is CASSQDSLSYEQYF. The CDR3 DNA follows: TGTGCCAGCAGCCAAGATAGTCTTTCCTACGAGCAGTACTTC.